The 5 T cell receptor beta chains in this list originate from one sample, sequenced in a study of beta chain features in type 1 diabetes. The study reverse transcribed the entire isolated RNA, so it sequenced expressed TCRB transcripts. Generated by immunoSEQ multiplex PCR, the TCRdb table keeps only in-frame clones and is missing some. The sample records 200,000 to 250,000 clones, about 10% being singletons. Sample: naive CD4+ T cells from blood. Receptor source: a woman younger than 35 in good health.

This chain uses TRBV6-1 with TRBJ2-7, with 7 positions matching TRBD2. The CDR3 runs 14 residues. Per germline, CDR1 MNHNS and CDR2 SASEGT. V trimming: 1 base; J trimming: 5 bases; junction bases outside the gene matches: 5. CDR3 DNA sequence: TGTGCCAGCAGTGAAGGCCTGGGGAGGGACGAGCAGTACTTC. It specifies CASSEGLGRDEQYF.

The V call is TRBV5-1, the J call TRBJ2-3, with D possibly TRBD2 on 7 matching bases. Germline CDR1 reads SGHRS; CDR2 reads YFSETQ. V dropped 0 bases and J dropped 7 bases, with 18 bases sitting between them. This CDR3 region has 16 residues. CDR3 region: CASSLVAGAGGNTQYF. CDR3 coding DNA: TGCGCCAGCAGCTTGGTCGCGGGGGCCGGCGGAAATACGCAGTATTTT. Full variable domain (rest looked up from reference TRBV5-1 and TRBJ2-3): KAGVTQTPRYLIKTRGQQVTLSCSPISGHRSVSWYQQTPGQGLQFLFEYFSETQRNKGNFPGRFSGRQFSNSRSEMNVSTLELGDSALYLCASSLVAGAGGNTQYFGPGTRLTVL.

This clone was found a few times. The J gene is TRBJ1-1, the V gene TRBV18, with D unresolved. This CDR3 contains 15 residues. Germline V gene data show CDR1 as KGHSH and CDR2 as LQKENI. Between the trimmed V and J ends, which lost 3 bases and 6 bases, there was a span of 17 bases. This chain's CDR3 is CASSPSQPAVAEAFF. DNA of the CDR3: TGTGCCAGCTCACCCTCCCAACCGGCGGTTGCTGAAGCTTTCTTT.

The V call is TRBV5-1, the J call TRBJ1-2; 9 nucleotides align to TRBD1. J lost 8 bases, V lost 4 bases, and 9 bases had no gene match. There are 14 residues in the CDR3. Germline CDR1 is SGHRS and CDR2 is YFSETQ. The CDR3 nucleotides read TGCGCCAGCAGCCCCCGGGACAGGGTATCCGGCTACACCTTC. Amino acids: CASSPRDRVSGYTF.

The V gene is TRBV9, the J gene TRBJ2-5, with TRBD1 identical over 9 bases. The J call may be mistaken, given a closer DNA end match to TRBJ2-7. Germline V gives CDR1 SGDLS, CDR2 YYNGEE. The CDR3 extends over 14 amino acids. The CDR3 loop reads CASSVGDRDYEQYF. DNA for the CDR3: TGTGCCAGCAGCGTAGGGGACAGGGACTACGAGCAGTACTTC.